Shown below are 10 T cell receptor beta chains from a single sample sequenced in a study of T cells after yellow fever vaccination (dated by TCRdb to between 2017 and 2020). In light of the paper, this sample's treatment or condition label describes: live attenuated yellow fever vaccine strain. The library was built by means of 5' RACE. The reads were generated on an Illumina NovaSeq 6000. TCRdb reran the public reads through fastp at Q25 and MiXCR, keeping productive beta chains. Each record represents a unique CDR3 protein, reported with the most common genes and DNA among its rows. The sample includes over 45,000 distinct CDR3 sequences, with approximately 5.5% observed a single time. Of the sample, roughly 30% falls within the top ten clones. The material sequenced was PBMCs, either bulk or a sorted T-cell subset (CD4+, CD8+, memory, or dextramer-sorted; not recorded which), taken on the day of the yellow fever booster vaccination. These receptors originate from a man aged 18 to 30 who received the YFV17D yellow fever vaccine.

This clonotype has only a few counts. This chain links TRBV3-1 with TRBJ2-2, with a possible D match to TRBD1 (6 bases). This CDR3 spans 15 amino acids. The V end lost 5 bases, the J end lost 1 base, and 11 bases lay between the germline ends. Germline values: CDR1 LGHDT, CDR2 YNNKEL (reference sequence). In DNA, the CDR3 is TGTGCCAGCAGCTCATACAGGGAGAACACCGGGGAGCTGTTTTTT. It encodes CASSSYRENTGELFF.

This clonotype was counted ten times or more. The V call is TRBV6-1, the J call TRBJ2-3; 8 positions match TRBD1. CDR3 length equals 14 residues. V was clipped by 10 bases and J by 6 bases; unmatched bases: 12. Germline V gene sequence: CDR1 MNHNS, CDR2 SASEGT. CDR3 sequence reads: CATLPRQGSDTQYF. The CDR3 DNA follows: TGTGCCACCCTACCGCGACAGGGGTCGGATACGCAGTATTTT.

This clonotype was counted many times. The V and J genes are TRBV6-6 and TRBJ2-7, with D maybe TRBD1 (6 bases). The germline CDR1 and CDR2 sequences are MNHNY and SVGAGI (reference sequence). This CDR3 has 15 residues. V lost 6 bases, J lost 2 bases, and 17 bases lay in between. The CDR3 here is CASSPSATGTYEQYF. The CDR3 DNA follows: TGTGCCAGCAGCCCTTCTGCGACAGGAACCTACGAGCAGTACTTC.

This clonotype was observed a handful of times. This sequence joins TRBV12-3 or TRBV12-4 and TRBJ1-5, with D maybe TRBD1 (5 bases). This CDR3 contains 14 residues. Deletions cut 3 bases from V and 3 bases from J, with 9 bases between. The CDR3 is CASSLGGINQPQHF. The CDR3 region has the DNA TGTGCCAGCAGTTTGGGGGGGATCAATCAGCCCCAGCATTTT.

The sample holds many counts of this clonotype. The genes are TRBV29-1 and TRBJ2-1, with D unresolved. CDR1 is SQVTM and CDR2 is ANQGSEA in the germline V gene. V lost 0 bases to trimming and J lost 8 bases, with 5 bases between them. The CDR3 runs to 11 residues. The CDR3 spells CSVEDWYEQFF. The CDR3 DNA reads TGCAGCGTTGAAGATTGGTATGAGCAGTTCTTC.

The chain uses TRBV5-6 and TRBJ2-6; D possibly corresponds to TRBD1 (6 bases). Per the germline V gene, CDR1 is SGHDT and CDR2 is YYEEEE. The CDR3 contains 16 residues. V was clipped by 2 bases and J by 4 bases, with 13 bases between them. This CDR3 reads CASSFQGIVGANVLTF. CDR3 coding DNA: TGTGCCAGCAGCTTCCAGGGGATCGTCGGGGCCAACGTCCTGACTTTC.

This clonotype was observed many times. The chain combines TRBV20-1 with TRBJ2-1, with D maybe TRBD1 (6 bases). V lost 5 bases, J lost 2 bases, and 10 bases lay in between. CDR1 is DFQATT, CDR2 SNEGSKA, per germline (reference sequence). The CDR3 length is 13 residues. The CDR3 sequence is CSASRDTYNEQFF. Here the CDR3 DNA reads TGCAGTGCTTCTCGGGACACCTACAATGAGCAGTTCTTC.

The V call is TRBV5-1, the J call TRBJ2-2; D uncertain. The V gene lost 4 bases and the J gene lost 3 bases, with 13 bases spanning the gap. Germline-derived CDR1 and CDR2 are SGHRS and YFSETQ. This CDR3 contains 15 residues. The CDR3 here is CASSTGVHYTGELFF. The CDR3 DNA follows: TGCGCCAGCAGCACCGGAGTTCATTACACCGGGGAGCTGTTTTTT.

This clonotype was detected ten times or more. The chain is built from TRBV5-6 and TRBJ1-3; no clear D. The V end was cut by 1 base, the J end by 0 bases, with 8 bases between. CDR3 length equals 15 residues. Germline assignment: CDR1 SGHDT and CDR2 YYEEEE. The CDR3: CASSLSDLSGNTIYF. CDR3 nucleotide sequence: TGTGCCAGCAGCTTGAGCGATCTCTCTGGAAACACCATATATTTT. The complete variable domain, with remaining parts taken from reference TRBV5-6 and TRBJ1-3, reads DAGVTQSPTHLIKTRGQQVTLRCSPKSGHDTVSWYQQALGQGPQFIFQYYEEEERQRGNFPDRFSGHQFPNYSSELNVNALLLGDSALYLCASSLSDLSGNTIYFGEGSWLTVV.

This chain uses TRBV7-9 with TRBJ2-3, with 7 bases matching TRBD1. Germline V lookup: CDR1 SEHNR, CDR2 FQNEAQ (reference sequence). Losses at the gene ends were 6 bases for V and 2 bases for J; bases not matched to a gene: 5. The CDR3 is 14 amino acids. The CDR3: CASRPGTVTDTQYF. The CDR3 nucleotides are TGTGCCAGCAGGCCCGGGACAGTCACAGATACGCAGTATTTT.